One sample yielded the 30 T cell receptor beta chains listed below, sequenced in a study of cytomegalovirus exposure and HLA in healthy donors. Using immunoSEQ multiplex PCR, the repertoire was profiled, and TCRdb retains in-frame clones only, with some absent. Of about 190,000 clones listed, 84% are singletons. The sample consisted of PBMCs. The receptor source for this set is a man aged 18 to 29 in good health and CMV-seropositive.

The chain combines TRBV7-2 with TRBJ1-1, with 7 nucleotides matching TRBD1. Germline trimming cut 2 bases from V and 1 base from J; bases unmatched to any gene: 7. From germline, CDR1 is SGHTA and CDR2 FQGNSA. This CDR3 has 16 amino acids. The CDR3 is CASSLRSGTANTEAFF. The CDR3 region has the DNA TGTGCCAGCAGCTTAAGATCCGGGACAGCGAACACTGAAGCTTTCTTT.

This clone has a handful of counts. The J gene is TRBJ1-1, the V gene TRBV28, with a tentative D call TRBD1 (6 bases). CDR1 and CDR2 (germline): MDHEN, SYDVKM. The CDR3 spans 13 residues. The ends were cut back, 8 bases at V and 5 bases at J, with 15 bases in the middle. This CDR3 is CASDATGLTEAFF. CDR3 nucleotide sequence: TGTGCCAGCGATGCAACAGGGTTGACTGAAGCTTTCTTT.

As to this clone: The sample contains more than one DNA sequence encoding this CDR3. V usage is TRBV6-1 and J usage is TRBJ1-1; the D is unclear. Germline CDR1 and CDR2: MNHNS and SASEGT. This CDR3 is 15 amino acids long. V gave up 1 base and J gave up 1 base, with 10 bases separating them. The CDR3 nucleotides are TGTGCCAGCAGTGAAGTCGGACGGGGGAACACTGAAGCTTTCTTT. It is translated as CASSEVGRGNTEAFF.

The count of this clone is one. V and J are TRBV27 and TRBJ2-5, with D unclear. Trimming shortened V by 9 bases and J by 4 bases, and 12 bases separated the two germline ends. From germline, CDR1 is MNHEY and CDR2 SMNVEV (reference sequence). This CDR3 has 12 residues. The CDR3 coding sequence is TGTGCCAGGCCCCCAGGAACAGAGACCCAGTACTTC. Its protein product is CARPPGTETQYF.

In its sample, this clone was seen once. The rearrangement links TRBV29-1 to TRBJ1-4; 10 bases fit TRBD1. Unmatched junction bases numbered 1, after V lost 6 bases and J lost 0 bases. The CDR3 runs to 14 residues. Germline assignment: CDR1 SQVTM and CDR2 ANQGSEA. CDR3 amino acids: CSVGQGATNEKLFF. For the CDR3, the DNA is TGCAGCGTCGGACAGGGGGCAACTAATGAAAAACTGTTTTTT.

The CDR3 nucleotides are TGCGCCAGCAGCCTCGGACAGGGCAATCAGCCCCAGCATTTT. Protein: CASSLGQGNQPQHF. The chain joins TRBV4-3 to TRBJ1-5, with 7 nucleotides matching TRBD1. After removal of 4 bases from V and 2 bases from J, the junction contained 2 bases not matched to a gene. CDR3 size: 14 residues. From germline, CDR1 is LGHNA and CDR2 YSLEER.

The table lists this clone with a count of one. The V gene is TRBV29-1, the J gene TRBJ2-7, with TRBD2 matching over 8 bases. This CDR3 is built from 13 residues. Germline CDR1 and CDR2: SQVTM and ANQGSEA. The ends lost 4 bases at V and 3 bases at J; junction bases unmatched: 5. DNA for the CDR3: TGCAGCGTTGGGACGGCGGGGGGCTACGAGCAGTACTTC. This sequence encodes CSVGTAGGYEQYF.

This clone has a single count. The chain couples TRBV28 to TRBJ2-7; D gene unclear. Trimming shortened V by 2 bases and J by 3 bases, and 5 bases separated the two germline ends. Looked up from germline, CDR1 is MDHEN and CDR2 is SYDVKM. The CDR3 runs to 12 residues. The CDR3 sequence is CASSLEFYEQYF. For the CDR3, the DNA is TGTGCCAGCAGTTTAGAGTTCTACGAGCAGTACTTC.

The V call is TRBV4-2, the J call TRBJ2-2, with D perhaps matching TRBD2 (5 bases). Trimming took 0 bases from V and 3 from J, leaving 14 bases between them. CDR3 size: 17 residues. Germline CDR1 and CDR2: LGHNA and YNFKEQ. CDR3 in DNA: TGTGCCAGCAGCCAAGATGACGGTAGGCGGGACACCGGGGAGCTGTTTTTT. Translation: CASSQDDGRRDTGELFF.

This clone was recorded a few times. The rearrangement uses TRBV4-3 and TRBJ1-1; no firm D call. V was cut by 0 bases and J by 3 bases, with 8 bases left in between. This CDR3 comprises 14 residues. The germline V gene encodes CDR1 LGHNA and CDR2 YSLEER. The CDR3 DNA sequence: TGCGCCAGCAGCCAAGATCTGGCCGACACTGAAGCTTTCTTT. It specifies CASSQDLADTEAFF.

This clone has only one observation. This chain uses TRBV5-1 with TRBJ2-7, with 7 nucleotides matching TRBD1. Germline V gene data show CDR1 as SGHRS and CDR2 as YFSETQ. The CDR3 length is 16 residues. V lost 4 bases, J lost 6 bases, and 16 bases stayed unmatched. This CDR3 reads CASSTKHTGVRGEQYF. The CDR3 DNA is TGCGCCAGCAGCACAAAGCATACAGGGGTCCGAGGCGAGCAGTACTTC.

The chain joins TRBV15 to TRBJ1-5; 9 nucleotides agree with TRBD1. V shed 3 bases and J 4 bases; nucleotides not matched to a gene: 7. The CDR3 is 16 amino acids. Per germline, CDR1 LNHNV and CDR2 YYDKDF (reference sequence). CDR3 in DNA: TGTGCCACCAGCAGGCCGGGACAGGGTTTAAATCAGCCCCAGCATTTT. It specifies CATSRPGQGLNQPQHF.

The CDR3 DNA is TGTGCCAGCAGCTTATTGGGGGGGGGCCACGAGCAGTACTTC. Its protein product is CASSLLGGGHEQYF. This chain joins TRBV7-9 and TRBJ2-7, with TRBD2 as a possible D gene (7 bases). The CDR3 loop spans 14 amino acids. V was trimmed by 2 bases and J by 5 bases, leaving 13 bases between them. CDR1 is SEHNR, CDR2 FQNEAQ, per germline (reference sequence).

The chain uses TRBV27 and TRBJ2-3, with D uncertain. The V and J ends lost 5 bases and 0 bases respectively, with 12 bases between them. The germline V gene encodes CDR1 MNHEY and CDR2 SMNVEV (reference sequence). The CDR3 is 15 amino acids. DNA of the CDR3: TGTGCCAGCAGTCCCGTACAGTTAAGCACAGATACGCAGTATTTT. It translates to CASSPVQLSTDTQYF.

This chain uses TRBV7-2 with TRBJ2-7, with 11 bases identical to TRBD2. V dropped 5 bases and J dropped 7; count of bases not matched to a gene: 13. Germline CDR1 and CDR2: SGHTA and FQGNSA. The CDR3 consists of 16 residues. CDR3 protein: CASSPGGLAGGAEQYF. The CDR3, as DNA: TGTGCCAGCAGCCCCGGGGGGCTAGCGGGGGGCGCGGAGCAGTACTTC. Using reference TRBV7-2 and TRBJ2-7 for the parts outside the CDR3, the full variable domain is GAGVSQSPSNKVTEKGKDVELRCDPISGHTALYWYRQSLGQGLEFLIYFQGNSAPDKSGLPSDRFSAERTGGSVSTLTIQRTQQEDSAVYLCASSPGGLAGGAEQYFGPGTRLTVT.

The chain is built from TRBV30 and TRBJ2-5; 7 bases map to TRBD1. Trimming at V came to 8 bases and at J to 2 bases, leaving 2 bases not matched to a gene. The CDR3 sequence is 11 residues long. CDR1 and CDR2 from the germline V gene are GTSNPN and SVGIG (reference sequence). CDR3 protein: CAVTGQETQYF. In nucleotides, the CDR3 is TGTGCCGTGACAGGGCAAGAGACCCAGTACTTC.

The J gene is TRBJ2-5, the V gene TRBV9, with a tentative D call TRBD2 (7 bases). CDR1 is SGDLS, CDR2 YYNGEE, per germline. The CDR3 totals 17 residues. Trimming removed 0 bases at V and 5 bases at J, with 20 bases between. The chain's CDR3 is CASSVDSGAGVKETQYF. CDR3 nucleotides: TGTGCCAGCAGCGTAGACTCAGGGGCGGGAGTAAAGGAGACCCAGTACTTC.

The chain uses TRBV5-1 and TRBJ2-7; D ambiguous. CDR3 length: 12 residues. Deletions cut 0 bases from V and 3 bases from J, with 4 bases between. Germline V gene sequence: CDR1 SGHRS, CDR2 YFSETQ. The CDR3 sequence is CASSLGDYEQYF. Here the CDR3 DNA reads TGCGCCAGCAGCTTGGGAGACTACGAGCAGTACTTC.

This chain connects TRBV6-5 to TRBJ2-7; TRBD2 aligns across 8 bases. This CDR3 comprises 14 residues. J gave up 6 bases and V 6 bases, and 10 bases lay outside the gene matches. The V gene's germline CDR1 is MNHEY and CDR2 SVGAGI. The CDR3: CASRGPGLVIEQYF. The DNA for the CDR3 is TGTGCCAGCAGAGGACCGGGACTAGTAATCGAGCAGTACTTC.

The chain links TRBV27 to TRBJ1-5, with TRBD1 as a possible D gene (5 bases). The CDR3 runs to 12 residues. Germline CDR1 reads MNHEY; CDR2 reads SMNVEV (reference sequence). V was pared by 8 bases and J by 4 bases, with 9 bases between. In DNA form, the CDR3 reads TGTGCCAGCGGGACTTCAAATCAGCCCCAGCATTTT. Its protein product is CASGTSNQPQHF.

V gene TRBV10-3 combines with J gene TRBJ2-7, with D hard to call. The CDR3 has 13 amino acids. V lost 4 bases to trimming and J lost 5 bases, with 12 bases between them. Germline values: CDR1 ENHRY, CDR2 SYGVKD. The DNA for the CDR3 is TGTGCCATCAGTGGGGCAGAGAACCACGAGCAGTACTTC. It encodes CAISGAENHEQYF.

The chain combines TRBV9 with TRBJ2-1; tentatively, D is TRBD2 (6 bases). Deletions cut 0 bases from V and 0 bases from J, with 13 bases between. The CDR3 is made up of 17 amino acids. The V gene's germline CDR1 is SGDLS and CDR2 YYNGEE. The DNA of the CDR3 is TGTGCCAGCAGCGTAGACCAGCGGGCCAGCTCCTACAATGAGCAGTTCTTC. Translated: CASSVDQRASSYNEQFF. Full variable domain (rest looked up from reference TRBV9 and TRBJ2-1): DSGVTQTPKHLITATGQRVTLRCSPRSGDLSVYWYQQSLDQGLQFLIQYYNGEERAKGNILERFSAQQFPDLHSELNLSSLELGDSALYFCASSVDQRASSYNEQFFGPGTRLTVL.

This clone showed up just once. The chain joins TRBV10-3 to TRBJ1-1, with D uncertain. Germline V CDR1 and CDR2: ENHRY, SYGVKD. This CDR3 is built from 14 residues. The ends were cut back, 4 bases at V and 2 bases at J, with 11 bases in the middle. The CDR3 is CAISGEGGNTEAFF. CDR3 DNA: TGTGCCATCAGTGGGGAAGGAGGTAACACTGAAGCTTTCTTT.

The chain joins TRBV5-1 to TRBJ2-5, with 7 bases that match TRBD2. Germline CDR1 reads SGHRS; CDR2 reads YFSETQ. Trimming removed 4 bases from V and 6 bases from J; junction bases left unmatched: 12. The CDR3 loop spans 15 amino acids. The CDR3 spells CASSPSNPGGKTQYF. The CDR3 coding sequence is TGCGCCAGCAGCCCTAGTAACCCGGGGGGAAAGACCCAGTACTTC.

The J gene is TRBJ1-5, the V gene TRBV7-6; D possibly corresponds to TRBD1 (5 bases). The CDR3 is 13 residues long. Germline V CDR1 and CDR2: SGHVS, FNYEAQ. The germline V and J ends were trimmed by 2 bases and 8 bases, with 10 bases remaining between them. CDR3 in amino acids: CASSLSPGEPQHF. CDR3 coding DNA: TGTGCCAGCAGCTTATCGCCGGGGGAGCCCCAGCATTTT.

The chain has TRBV11-2 and TRBJ2-1; 10 bases line up with TRBD2. With V trimmed by 5 bases and J by 8 bases, 6 bases remained unmatched. This CDR3 has 14 amino acids. Germline CDR1 reads SGHAT; CDR2 reads FQNNGV. The CDR3 loop reads CASSPSGSPHEQFF. In nucleotides, the CDR3 is TGTGCCAGCAGCCCTAGCGGGAGTCCCCATGAGCAGTTCTTC.

V gene TRBV2 combines with J gene TRBJ2-3; 7 bases fit TRBD2. This CDR3 spans 13 amino acids. The V segment lost 6 bases and the J segment 6 bases; nucleotides outside the gene matches: 6. Germline assignment: CDR1 SNHLY and CDR2 FYNNEI. CDR3 residues: CASRGLLADTQYF. The CDR3 region has the DNA TGTGCCAGCAGGGGACTATTAGCGGATACGCAGTATTTT.

The V call is TRBV7-9, the J call TRBJ1-5; D is unclear. V shed 2 bases and J shed 4 bases, with 15 bases lying between them. This CDR3 has 16 amino acids. Looked up from germline, CDR1 is SEHNR and CDR2 is FQNEAQ (reference sequence). The CDR3 DNA is TGTGCCAGCAGCTTATCATCGGGTCTATTTAATCAGCCCCAGCATTTT. Amino acids: CASSLSSGLFNQPQHF.

The chain links TRBV25-1 to TRBJ2-5; D possibly corresponds to TRBD2 (5 bases). The germline gives CDR1 MGHDK, CDR2 SYGVNS. V dropped 6 bases and J dropped 5 bases, with 13 bases sitting between them. This CDR3 comprises 13 residues. DNA for the CDR3: TGTGCCAGCAGACTTGCGGGCTCTGAGACCCAGTACTTC. This encodes CASRLAGSETQYF.

The chain links TRBV6-5 to TRBJ2-1, with 10 bases aligning to TRBD1. The CDR3 covers 15 residues. Trimming cost V 7 bases and J 4 bases; bases outside gene matches: 7. CDR1 is MNHEY, CDR2 SVGAGI, per germline. The CDR3 loop is CASTHGTGEYNEQFF. CDR3 sequence (DNA): TGTGCCAGCACTCACGGGACAGGGGAGTACAATGAGCAGTTCTTC.